Presented here are 8 T cell receptor beta chains from one specimen sequenced in a study of CD8 T cells in ankylosing spondylitis. TCRdb passed the 5' RACE reads through MiXCR, listing each CDR3 protein once. In the table there are around 42,000 distinct CDR3 sequences, roughly 2.5% of which are singletons. The sample taken for sequencing was blood, either unsorted or a sorted T cell fraction (not recorded which). Receptor source: a male donor with ankylosing spondylitis or in good health (not recorded which).

The table lists this clonotype with many counts. The CDR3, as DNA: TGTGCCAGCAGCGTAGGGCCAGGGGGCAGGACAGATACGCAGTATTTT. Its translation is CASSVGPGGRTDTQYF. The rearrangement joins TRBV9 to TRBJ2-3; 8 bases are a match to TRBD1. CDR3 length: 16 amino acids. With 0 bases clipped from V and 3 bases from J, the junction kept 6 bases outside the gene matches. Germline lookup yields CDR1 SGDLS and CDR2 YYNGEE.

This clonotype was recorded at least ten times. The V call is TRBV9, the J call TRBJ2-6; D gene uncertain. Trimming cost V 0 bases and J 0 bases, with 10 bases left between them. The CDR3 totals 17 residues. Germline CDR1 and CDR2: SGDLS and YYNGEE. The CDR3 spells CASSVGHSPSGANVLTF. CDR3 DNA: TGTGCCAGCAGCGTAGGTCACAGTCCCTCTGGGGCCAACGTCCTGACTTTC.

Many counts were recorded for this clonotype. The chain links TRBV9 to TRBJ1-1; no firm D call. The CDR3 loop spans 16 amino acids. Germline CDR1 reads SGDLS; CDR2 reads YYNGEE. V was pared by 0 bases and J by 1 base, with 13 bases between. CDR3 in amino acids: CASSVATIGQNTEAFF. The CDR3 coding sequence is TGTGCCAGCAGCGTAGCTACCATAGGTCAGAACACTGAAGCTTTCTTT.

This clonotype appeared many times. The CDR3 spells CASSVGPSEVGNEQFF. The CDR3 region has the DNA TGTGCCAGCAGCGTAGGGCCTAGCGAGGTGGGCAATGAGCAGTTCTTC. This chain connects TRBV9 to TRBJ2-1, with a possible D match to TRBD2 (6 bases). Germline V lookup: CDR1 SGDLS, CDR2 YYNGEE. Trimming cost V 0 bases and J 6 bases, with 16 bases left between them. The CDR3 is 16 amino acids.

This clonotype was detected ten times or more. This chain uses TRBV9 with TRBJ2-2; 8 nucleotides agree with TRBD2. CDR1 is SGDLS, CDR2 YYNGEE, per germline. The CDR3 loop spans 17 amino acids. V lost 1 base to trimming and J lost 1 base; unmatched junction nucleotides: 6. CDR3 coding DNA: TGTGCCAGCAGCGTAACCGGGAGGGCAAAGAACACCGGGGAGCTGTTTTTT. It translates to CASSVTGRAKNTGELFF.

In its sample, this clonotype was seen many times. The genes are TRBV9 and TRBJ2-3; 9 bases align to TRBD2. With V trimmed by 0 bases and J by 3 bases, 5 bases remained unmatched. This CDR3 has 16 residues. The germline CDR1 and CDR2 sequences are SGDLS and YYNGEE. Here the CDR3 reads CASSVGGRGFTDTQYF. The CDR3 DNA reads as TGTGCCAGCAGCGTAGGCGGGAGGGGGTTTACAGATACGCAGTATTTT.

This clonotype was counted at least ten times. The J gene is TRBJ2-7, the V gene TRBV9; perhaps TRBD1 as D (6 bases). Germline V gene data show CDR1 as SGDLS and CDR2 as YYNGEE. With 0 bases removed from V and 3 bases from J, the gap between germline ends came to 13 bases. The CDR3 has 15 residues. The CDR3: CASSVAGTTNYEQYF. The CDR3 DNA reads as TGTGCCAGCAGCGTAGCAGGGACAACAAACTACGAGCAGTACTTC.

The rearrangement uses TRBV9 and TRBJ2-5; D could derive from TRBD1 or TRBD2 (5 bases each). V was pared by 0 bases and J by 5 bases, with 14 bases between. Germline V gives CDR1 SGDLS, CDR2 YYNGEE. The CDR3 extends over 15 amino acids. CDR3 loop: CASSVGGAPGETQYF. The CDR3 nucleotides are TGTGCCAGCAGCGTAGGAGGGGCCCCAGGGGAGACCCAGTACTTC. The full variable domain, completed using reference TRBV9 and TRBJ2-5, is DSGVTQTPKHLITATGQRVTLRCSPRSGDLSVYWYQQSLDQGLQFLIQYYNGEERAKGNILERFSAQQFPDLHSELNLSSLELGDSALYFCASSVGGAPGETQYFGPGTRLLVL.